Listed below are T cell receptor beta chains from one sample, sequenced in a study of T cells in Graves' hyperthyroidism and ophthalmopathy. TCRdb analysed the multiplex PCR reads with MiXCR anew, one entry per CDR3 protein. Of about 400,000 distinct CDR3 sequences listed, roughly an eighth are singletons. The material sequenced was blood. These receptors came from a man aged 50 or older with Graves' ophthalmopathy. The CDR3 runs from the conserved cysteine through the conserved F or W. Each record gives: V gene, J gene, clone size, D gene, CDR3 DNA, CDR3 protein. The D gene is left open where the match is weak. Expanded clones are given a class, and other clones once, few, many or no size at all.

V gene: TRBV6-1
J gene: TRBJ1-2
clone size: .
D gene: .
CDR3 DNA: TGTGCCAGCAGTGAAGCTCGGGAGGGAGGCTACACCTTC
CDR3 protein: CASSEAREGGYTF

V gene: TRBV5-1
J gene: TRBJ2-3
clone size: many
D gene: TRBD2
CDR3 DNA: TGCGCCAGCAGCTTCACGGCTTTAGCGGGAGGAGCGGATACGCAGTATTTT
CDR3 protein: CASSFTALAGGADTQYF

V gene: TRBV20-1
J gene: TRBJ2-3
clone size: .
D gene: TRBD2
CDR3 DNA: TGCAGTGCTTATAAACTAGCGGGAGGGACCACAGATACGCAGTATTTT
CDR3 protein: CSAYKLAGGTTDTQYF

V gene: TRBV6-1
J gene: TRBJ1-6
clone size: few
D gene: TRBD1
CDR3 DNA: TGTGCCAGCAGCCTGGACAGGGGGCGGCTCGCTAATTCACCCCTCCACTTT
CDR3 protein: CASSLDRGRLANSPLHF

V gene: TRBV19
J gene: TRBJ2-4
clone size: .
D gene: .
CDR3 DNA: TGTGCCAGTAGTGTCACAGAACTCAAAAACATTCAGTACTTC
CDR3 protein: CASSVTELKNIQYF

V gene: TRBV4-1
J gene: TRBJ2-7
clone size: few
D gene: .
CDR3 DNA: TGCGCCAGCAGCGCCGTTGTGGGTGCCTACGAGCAGTACTTC
CDR3 protein: CASSAVVGAYEQYF

V gene: TRBV2
J gene: TRBJ1-5
clone size: many
D gene: .
CDR3 DNA: TGTGCCAGCAGTGAAGACAGAAATCAGCCCCAGCATTTT
CDR3 protein: CASSEDRNQPQHF

V gene: TRBV24-1
J gene: TRBJ2-3
clone size: few
D gene: TRBD2
CDR3 DNA: TGTGCCACCAGTGATTTGGGACGGACTAGCAGACATACGCAGTATTTT
CDR3 protein: CATSDLGRTSRHTQYF

V gene: TRBV29-1
J gene: TRBJ2-7
clone size: .
D gene: TRBD2
CDR3 DNA: TGCAGTGGGACTATTACCTCTAGCGAGCAGTACTTC
CDR3 protein: CSGTITSSEQYF

V gene: TRBV27
J gene: TRBJ1-1
clone size: .
D gene: .
CDR3 DNA: TGTGCCAGCAGGTACAGAGAGTCAACAGAAGCTTTCTTT
CDR3 protein: CASRYRESTEAFF

V gene: TRBV19
J gene: TRBJ2-1
clone size: few
D gene: TRBD2
CDR3 DNA: TGTGCCAGTAGTATTAAAGCGGGAGAACTCCATGAGCAGTTCTTC
CDR3 protein: CASSIKAGELHEQFF

V gene: TRBV11-2
J gene: TRBJ2-3
clone size: many
D gene: .
CDR3 DNA: TGTGCCAGCAGCTTAGTAGGGGGAAGTAACACAGATACGCAGTATTTT
CDR3 protein: CASSLVGGSNTDTQYF

V gene: TRBV28
J gene: TRBJ2-1
clone size: .
D gene: TRBD2
CDR3 DNA: TGTGCCAGCAGTTTATTCCGGACTAGAAATGAGCAGTTCTTC
CDR3 protein: CASSLFRTRNEQFF

V gene: TRBV20-1
J gene: TRBJ2-7
clone size: .
D gene: .
CDR3 DNA: TGCAGTGTTTCTGGCCGCCTCCGTGCGGGGGAGCAGTACTTC
CDR3 protein: CSVSGRLRAGEQYF

V gene: TRBV9
J gene: TRBJ2-3
clone size: few
D gene: .
CDR3 DNA: TGTGCCAGCAGCGTAGGTGTCAGCGGCACAGATACGCAGTATTTT
CDR3 protein: CASSVGVSGTDTQYF

V gene: TRBV6-1
J gene: TRBJ2-2
clone size: few
D gene: .
CDR3 DNA: TGTGCCAGCAGTGTTGGACGCCTAGGGGCGGGCACCGGGGAGCTGTTTTTT
CDR3 protein: CASSVGRLGAGTGELFF

V gene: TRBV5-1
J gene: TRBJ2-2
clone size: many
D gene: .
CDR3 DNA: TGCGCCAGCAGCTTCCGGCGGGCAAACACCGGGGAGCTGTTTTTT
CDR3 protein: CASSFRRANTGELFF

V gene: TRBV28
J gene: TRBJ1-1
clone size: many
D gene: .
CDR3 DNA: TGTGCCAGCAGTTTACGGTTGGGCGACTTGAACACTGAAGCTTTCTTT
CDR3 protein: CASSLRLGDLNTEAFF

V gene: TRBV27
J gene: TRBJ1-1
clone size: many
D gene: .
CDR3 DNA: TGTGCCAGCAGTTTACGGGGGGCAAGTGCTGAAGCTTTCTTT
CDR3 protein: CASSLRGASAEAFF

V gene: TRBV9
J gene: TRBJ2-5
clone size: .
D gene: TRBD2
CDR3 DNA: TGTGCCAGCAGCACTCAATCTAGCGGGAGCCAGTACTTC
CDR3 protein: CASSTQSSGSQYF

V gene: TRBV29-1
J gene: TRBJ2-3
clone size: many
D gene: .
CDR3 DNA: TGCAGACCACGACAGGCTAGCACAGATACGCAGTATTTT
CDR3 protein: CRPRQASTDTQYF

V gene: TRBV7-9
J gene: TRBJ2-2
clone size: many
D gene: TRBD1
CDR3 DNA: TGTGCCAGCAGCTGGACAGGGGGCGCACCCGGGGAGCTGTTTTTT
CDR3 protein: CASSWTGGAPGELFF